This T cell receptor (beta chain) originates from a study of shared clonotypes between healthy human individuals. Turning to the study itself: The plates for each donor numbered three CD4 naive, three CD4 memory, two CD8 naive and one CD8 memory. Findings of the study overall: An effect of sequencing depth on clonotype sharing among donors was expected. Generally, naive subsets (rather than memory subsets) showed larger estimated richness.

Data came from immunoSEQ multiplex PCR; TCRdb stores just in-frame clones and leaves some out. The data contain about 1 million clones, approximately 72% of them seen just once; the ten biggest clones take up approximately 1.3%. Memory CD4+ cells were the fraction left after CD45RA+ naive selection. A note on this clone: Its antigen is undetermined.

V was pared by 0 bases and J by 9 bases, with 10 bases between. The CDR3 has 13 amino acids. Germline CDR1 reads SGHNT; CDR2 reads YYREEE (reference sequence). The sequencing input was memory CD4+ T cells sorted from blood. Regarding subset: CD45RA-negative fraction. The clonotype comes from a man aged 18-30 years in good health. V gene TRBV5-4 combines with J gene TRBJ2-1; D may correspond to TRBD1 or TRBD2 (5 bases each). CDR3 in DNA: TGTGCCAGCAGCTTGGCTGGGGGAGTTGAGCAGTTCTTC. Protein sequence: CASSLAGGVEQFF.